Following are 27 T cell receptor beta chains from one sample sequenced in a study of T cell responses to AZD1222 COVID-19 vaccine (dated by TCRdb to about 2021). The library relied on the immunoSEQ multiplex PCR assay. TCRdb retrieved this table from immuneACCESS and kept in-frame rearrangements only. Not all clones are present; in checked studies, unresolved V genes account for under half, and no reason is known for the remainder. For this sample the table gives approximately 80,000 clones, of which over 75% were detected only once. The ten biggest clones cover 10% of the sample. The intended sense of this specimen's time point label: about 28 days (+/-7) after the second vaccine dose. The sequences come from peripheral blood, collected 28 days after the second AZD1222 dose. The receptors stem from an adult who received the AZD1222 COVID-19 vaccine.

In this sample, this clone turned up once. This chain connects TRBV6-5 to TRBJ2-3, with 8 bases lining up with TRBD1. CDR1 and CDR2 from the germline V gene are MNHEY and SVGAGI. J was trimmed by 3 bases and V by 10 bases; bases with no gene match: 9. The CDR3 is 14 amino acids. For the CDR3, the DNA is TGTGCCACCCACCGACAGGGGTTTACAGATACGCAGTATTTT. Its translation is CATHRQGFTDTQYF.

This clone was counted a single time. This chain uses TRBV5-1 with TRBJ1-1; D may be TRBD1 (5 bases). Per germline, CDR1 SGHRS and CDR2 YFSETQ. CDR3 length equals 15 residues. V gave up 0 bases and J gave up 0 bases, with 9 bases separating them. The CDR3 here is CASSLGAGMNTEAFF. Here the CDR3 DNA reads TGCGCCAGCAGCTTGGGTGCAGGGATGAACACTGAAGCTTTCTTT.

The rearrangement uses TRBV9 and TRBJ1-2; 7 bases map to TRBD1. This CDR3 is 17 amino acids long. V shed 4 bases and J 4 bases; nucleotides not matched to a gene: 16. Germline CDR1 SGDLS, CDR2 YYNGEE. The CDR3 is CASSSRGSGQLSYGYTF. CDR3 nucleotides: TGTGCCAGCAGCTCGAGAGGATCGGGACAGCTATCCTATGGCTACACCTTC.

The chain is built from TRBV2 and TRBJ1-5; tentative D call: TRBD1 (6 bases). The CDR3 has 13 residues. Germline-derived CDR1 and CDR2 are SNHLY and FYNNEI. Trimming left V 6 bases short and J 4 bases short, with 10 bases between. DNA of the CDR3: TGTGCCAGCAGCCGGGACATAAATCAGCCCCAGCATTTT. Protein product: CASSRDINQPQHF.

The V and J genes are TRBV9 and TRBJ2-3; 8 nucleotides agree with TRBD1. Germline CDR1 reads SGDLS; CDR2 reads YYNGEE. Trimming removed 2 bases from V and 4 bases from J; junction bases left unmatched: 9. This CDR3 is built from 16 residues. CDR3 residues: CASSVWTGSPADTQYF. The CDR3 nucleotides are TGTGCCAGCAGCGTTTGGACAGGGAGCCCCGCAGATACGCAGTATTTT.

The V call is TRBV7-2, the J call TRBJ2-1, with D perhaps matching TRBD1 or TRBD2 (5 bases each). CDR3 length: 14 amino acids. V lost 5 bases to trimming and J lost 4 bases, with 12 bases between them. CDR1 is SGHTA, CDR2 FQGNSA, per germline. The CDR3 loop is CASSPRGPYNEQFF. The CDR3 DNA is TGTGCCAGCAGCCCCCGGGGCCCTTACAATGAGCAGTTCTTC.

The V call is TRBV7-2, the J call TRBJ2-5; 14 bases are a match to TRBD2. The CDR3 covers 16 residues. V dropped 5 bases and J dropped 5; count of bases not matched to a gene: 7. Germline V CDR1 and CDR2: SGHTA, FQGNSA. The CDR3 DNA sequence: TGTGCCAGCAGCCCCCGACTAGCGGGGGGGATCGAGACCCAGTACTTC. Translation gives CASSPRLAGGIETQYF.

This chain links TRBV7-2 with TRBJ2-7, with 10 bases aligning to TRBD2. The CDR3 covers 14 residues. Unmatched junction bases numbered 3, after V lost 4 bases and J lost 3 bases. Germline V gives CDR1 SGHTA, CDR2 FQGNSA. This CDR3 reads CASSYWTSGYEQYF. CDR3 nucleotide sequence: TGTGCCAGCAGCTATTGGACTAGCGGCTACGAGCAGTACTTC.

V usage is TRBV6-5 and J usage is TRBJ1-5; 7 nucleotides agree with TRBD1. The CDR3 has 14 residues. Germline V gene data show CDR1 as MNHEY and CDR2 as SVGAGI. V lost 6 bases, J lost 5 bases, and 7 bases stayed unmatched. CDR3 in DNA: TGTGCCAGCAGCAAGGACAGGCGGTATCAGCCCCAGCATTTT. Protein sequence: CASSKDRRYQPQHF.

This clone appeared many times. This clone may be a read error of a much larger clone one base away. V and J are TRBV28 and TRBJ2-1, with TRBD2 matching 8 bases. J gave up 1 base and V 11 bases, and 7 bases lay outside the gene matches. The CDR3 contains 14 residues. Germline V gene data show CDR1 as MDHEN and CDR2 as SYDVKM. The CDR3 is CARTGGGSYNEQFF. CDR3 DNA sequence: TGTGCCCGCACCGGGGGGGGGTCCTACAATGAGCAGTTCTTC.

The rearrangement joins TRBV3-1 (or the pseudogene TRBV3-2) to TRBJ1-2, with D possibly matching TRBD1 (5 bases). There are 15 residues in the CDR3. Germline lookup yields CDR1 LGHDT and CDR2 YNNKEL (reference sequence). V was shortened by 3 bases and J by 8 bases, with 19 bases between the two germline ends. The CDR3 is CASSQDPTGLRGYTF. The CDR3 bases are TGTGCCAGCAGCCAGGACCCAACAGGCCTTAGGGGCTACACCTTC.

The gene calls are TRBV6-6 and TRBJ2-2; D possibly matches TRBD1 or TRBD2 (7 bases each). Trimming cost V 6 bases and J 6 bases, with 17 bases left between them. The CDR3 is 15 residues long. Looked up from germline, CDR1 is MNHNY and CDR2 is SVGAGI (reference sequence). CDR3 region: CASSLSRGGSGELFF. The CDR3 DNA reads TGTGCCAGCAGCCTTTCCAGGGGGGGGTCCGGGGAGCTGTTTTTT.

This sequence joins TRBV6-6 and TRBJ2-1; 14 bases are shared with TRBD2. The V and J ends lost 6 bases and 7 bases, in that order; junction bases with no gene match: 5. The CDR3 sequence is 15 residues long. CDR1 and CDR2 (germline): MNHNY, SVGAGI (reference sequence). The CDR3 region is CASRTSGGASNEQFF. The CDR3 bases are TGTGCCAGCAGGACTAGCGGGGGGGCCTCGAATGAGCAGTTCTTC.

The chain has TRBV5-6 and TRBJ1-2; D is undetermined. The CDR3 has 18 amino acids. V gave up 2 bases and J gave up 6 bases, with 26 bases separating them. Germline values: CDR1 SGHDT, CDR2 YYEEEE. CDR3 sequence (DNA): TGTGCCAGCAGCTTACCTAGGGTTTTACCTATAACCCCTGATGGCTACACCTTC. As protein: CASSLPRVLPITPDGYTF.

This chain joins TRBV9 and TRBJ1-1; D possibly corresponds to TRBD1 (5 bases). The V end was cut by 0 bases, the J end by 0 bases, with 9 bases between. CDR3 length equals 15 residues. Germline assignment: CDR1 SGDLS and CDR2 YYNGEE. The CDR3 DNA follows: TGTGCCAGCAGCGTAGGAGGGACGATGAACACTGAAGCTTTCTTT. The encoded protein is CASSVGGTMNTEAFF.

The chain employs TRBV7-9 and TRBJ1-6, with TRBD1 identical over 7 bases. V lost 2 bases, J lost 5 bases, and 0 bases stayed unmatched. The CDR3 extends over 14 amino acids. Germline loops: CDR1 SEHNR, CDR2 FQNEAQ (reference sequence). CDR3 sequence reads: CASSLQGDNSPLHF. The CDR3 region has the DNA TGTGCCAGCAGCTTACAGGGGGATAATTCACCCCTCCACTTT.

The CDR3 bases are TGTGCCAGCAGCCAGGAGGGTTACACTGAAGCTTTCTTT. It yields the protein CASSQEGYTEAFF. The rearrangement uses TRBV11-3 and TRBJ1-1; D unresolved. Looked up from germline, CDR1 is SGHNT and CDR2 is YENEEA. Trimming pared 5 bases from V and 3 bases from J, leaving 10 bases between. The CDR3 contains 13 residues.

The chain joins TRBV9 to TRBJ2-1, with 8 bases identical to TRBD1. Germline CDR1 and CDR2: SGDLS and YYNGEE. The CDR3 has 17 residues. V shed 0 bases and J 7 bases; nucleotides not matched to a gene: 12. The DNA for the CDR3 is TGTGCCAGCAGCGTAGATCCAGGGGGCAGTTACTCAAATGAGCAGTTCTTC. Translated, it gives CASSVDPGGSYSNEQFF.

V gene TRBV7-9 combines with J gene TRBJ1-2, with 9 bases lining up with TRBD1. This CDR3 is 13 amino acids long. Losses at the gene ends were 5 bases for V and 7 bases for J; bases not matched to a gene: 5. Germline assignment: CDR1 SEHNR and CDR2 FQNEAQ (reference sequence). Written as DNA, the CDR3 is TGTGCCAGCAGCCTAGGACAGGGGCCTGGCTACACCTTC. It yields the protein CASSLGQGPGYTF.

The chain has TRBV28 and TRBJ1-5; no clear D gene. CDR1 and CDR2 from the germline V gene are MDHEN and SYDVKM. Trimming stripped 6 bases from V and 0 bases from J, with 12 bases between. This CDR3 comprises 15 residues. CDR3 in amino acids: CASSQSMYSNQPQHF. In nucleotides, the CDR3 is TGTGCCAGCAGCCAGAGCATGTATAGCAATCAGCCCCAGCATTTT.

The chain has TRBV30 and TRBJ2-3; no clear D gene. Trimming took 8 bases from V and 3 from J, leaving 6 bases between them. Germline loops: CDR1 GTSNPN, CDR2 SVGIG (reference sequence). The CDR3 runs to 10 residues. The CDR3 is CALETDTQYF. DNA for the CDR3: TGTGCCCTAGAGACAGATACGCAGTATTTT.

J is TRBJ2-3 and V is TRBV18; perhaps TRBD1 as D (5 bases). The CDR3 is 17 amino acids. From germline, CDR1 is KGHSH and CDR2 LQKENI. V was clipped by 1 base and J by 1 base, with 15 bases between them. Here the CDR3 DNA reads TGTGCCAGCTCACCACTGTCCAGGGTTCGAGGCACAGATACGCAGTATTTT. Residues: CASSPLSRVRGTDTQYF.

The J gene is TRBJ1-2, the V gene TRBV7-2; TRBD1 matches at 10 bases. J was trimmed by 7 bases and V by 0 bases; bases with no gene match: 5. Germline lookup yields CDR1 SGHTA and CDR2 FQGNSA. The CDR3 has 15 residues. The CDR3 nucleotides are TGTGCCAGCAGCTTAGCCAAGGGACAGGGGTTTGGCTACACCTTC. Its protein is CASSLAKGQGFGYTF.

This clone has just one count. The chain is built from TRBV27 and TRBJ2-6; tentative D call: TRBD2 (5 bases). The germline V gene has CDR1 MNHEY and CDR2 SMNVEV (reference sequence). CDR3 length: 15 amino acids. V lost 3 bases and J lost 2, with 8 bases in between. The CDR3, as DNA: TGTGCCAGCAGTTTGGAGAGGGCTGGGGCCAACGTCCTGACTTTC. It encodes CASSLERAGANVLTF.

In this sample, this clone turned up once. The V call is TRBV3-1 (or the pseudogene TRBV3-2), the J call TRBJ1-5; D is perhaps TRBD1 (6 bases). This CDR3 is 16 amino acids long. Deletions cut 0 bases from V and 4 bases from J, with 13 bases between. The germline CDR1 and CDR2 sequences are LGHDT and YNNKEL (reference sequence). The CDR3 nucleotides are TGTGCCAGCAGCCAAGATACGGGAGGGGGGAATCAGCCCCAGCATTTT. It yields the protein CASSQDTGGGNQPQHF.

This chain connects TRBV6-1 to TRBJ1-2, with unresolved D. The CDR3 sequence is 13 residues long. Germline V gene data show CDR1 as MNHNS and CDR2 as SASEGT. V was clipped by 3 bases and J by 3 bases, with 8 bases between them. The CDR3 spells CASSDGVYYGYTF. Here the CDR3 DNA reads TGTGCCAGCAGTGACGGGGTATACTATGGCTACACCTTC.

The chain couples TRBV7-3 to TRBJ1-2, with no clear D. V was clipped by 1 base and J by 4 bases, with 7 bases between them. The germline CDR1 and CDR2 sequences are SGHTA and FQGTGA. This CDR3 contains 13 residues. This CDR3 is CASSLKDGYGYTF. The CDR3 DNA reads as TGTGCCAGCAGCTTAAAGGACGGCTATGGCTACACCTTC.